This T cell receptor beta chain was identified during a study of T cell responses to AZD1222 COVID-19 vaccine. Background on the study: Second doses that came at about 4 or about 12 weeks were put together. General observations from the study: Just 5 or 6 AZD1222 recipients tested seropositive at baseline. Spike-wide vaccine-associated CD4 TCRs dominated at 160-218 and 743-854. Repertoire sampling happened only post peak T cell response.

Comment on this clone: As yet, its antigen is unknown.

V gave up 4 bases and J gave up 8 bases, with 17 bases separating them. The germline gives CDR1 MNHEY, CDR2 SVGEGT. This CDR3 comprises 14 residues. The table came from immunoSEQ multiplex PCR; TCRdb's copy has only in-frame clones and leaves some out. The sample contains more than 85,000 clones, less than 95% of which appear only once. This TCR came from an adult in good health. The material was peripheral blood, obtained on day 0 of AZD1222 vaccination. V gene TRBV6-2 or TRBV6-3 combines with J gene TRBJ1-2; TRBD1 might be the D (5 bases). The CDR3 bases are TGTGCCAGCAGTTCAGGGACTGGCCAAAGGGGCTACACCTTC. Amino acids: CASSSGTGQRGYTF.